This paragraph covers one T cell receptor (beta chain) sequence. Its antigen is as yet unknown. This specimen belongs to a study of vaccination effects on CD4 cells after COVID-19. V shed 5 bases, J shed 0 bases, and the junction held 7 bases outside the gene matches. Germline V gene lookup returns CDR1 SGHVS and CDR2 FQNEAQ. CDR3 length: 16 amino acids. Antigen-specific CD4+ T cells were first expanded with viral peptide pools by the ViraFEST assay and only then sequenced. CD4+ T cell isolation took place after approximately 11 days of culture. Vaccine recipients, nucleocapsid antibody negative, had no prior SARS-CoV-2 infection. Produced via immunoSEQ multiplex PCR; TCRdb's table is partial and in-frame only. The sample gives 71,000 or so clones, under 75% of which show up once; 4% is in the top ten.

V usage is TRBV7-8 and J usage is TRBJ1-3; 7 bases agree with TRBD1. The sample in question was CD4+ T cells from PBMCs cultured with HCoV-OC43 spike peptides, obtained before COVID-19 vaccination. The subset: HCoV-OC43 spike overlapping peptide pool stimulation. The TCR originated in a human donor who received a COVID-19 vaccine. The CDR3 DNA follows: TGTGCCAGCAGCAGGGGACAGCTGAGCTCTGGAAACACCATATATTTT. It translates to CASSRGQLSSGNTIYF.